This T cell receptor beta chain was captured in a study of cytomegalovirus exposure and HLA in healthy donors. Study-wide background: Out of 150 million to 200 million T cells, an earlier analysis found 117 million unique TCR beta sequences in total. General study points: Across donors, sequencing depth was assumed by presence/absence analyses to be roughly uniform. When a later analysis was performed, an Asian-associated ancestry cluster reportedly had fewer N-insertions than the roughly 630-donor mean. Under in vitro conditions, a few CMV-associated chains were confirmed as specific for CMV antigens.

Notes on this clone: The target antigen is unknown.

The primer mix had 60 Vbeta and 13 Jbeta primers. Clones were sequenced by immunoSEQ multiplex PCR, and TCRdb holds only the in-frame ones, with some missing. Here the sample spans 90,000 to 100,000 clones, nearly 70% being singletons. This CDR3 has 16 amino acids. V gave up 3 bases and J gave up 4 bases; unmatched junction bases: 6. Germline CDR1 and CDR2: MNHNS and SASEGT. This TCR was sampled from a man between 50 and 59 years old in good health and CMV-seronegative. The gene calls are TRBV6-1 and TRBJ2-5; TRBD2 aligns across 12 bases. Sample: PBMCs. The CDR3 sequence is CASSDPSGGAPETQYF. The CDR3 DNA is TGTGCCAGCAGTGATCCTAGCGGGGGGGCCCCAGAGACCCAGTACTTC.